Presented here are 5 T cell receptor beta chains from one specimen sequenced in a study of early T cells in non-severe SARS-CoV-2 infection. TCRdb fed the 5' RACE reads into MiXCR, producing one record per CDR3 protein. The data show over 30,000 distinct CDR3 sequences, around 8% seen once. The input for sequencing was whole blood, taken at baseline. The receptors here all came from an adult who was a healthcare worker with PCR-confirmed SARS-CoV-2 infection or an uninfected control (not recorded which).

The V gene is TRBV7-9, the J gene TRBJ1-2; D is ambiguous. The CDR3 length is 12 residues. The germline V gene has CDR1 SEHNR and CDR2 FQNEAQ (reference sequence). Trimming stripped 5 bases from V and 6 bases from J, with 10 bases between. The CDR3, as DNA: TGTGCCAGCAGCCTTCCTCCTAATGGCTACACCTTC. This translates into CASSLPPNGYTF.

The rearrangement links TRBV20-1 to TRBJ2-7, with D unclear. The germline V and J ends were trimmed by 4 bases and 5 bases, with 9 bases remaining between them. Germline lookup yields CDR1 DFQATT and CDR2 SNEGSKA (reference sequence). The CDR3 spans 11 residues. CDR3 amino acids: CSANSGHEQYF. The CDR3 bases are TGCAGTGCTAACTCGGGCCACGAGCAGTACTTC.

This clonotype was detected a few times. The chain is built from TRBV7-9 and TRBJ1-1; a weak D match, TRBD1 (6 bases). Deletions cut 4 bases from V and 1 base from J, with 7 bases between. Germline CDR1 reads SEHNR; CDR2 reads FQNEAQ (reference sequence). This CDR3 has 13 residues. The CDR3 is CASSSQGNTEAFF. CDR3 sequence (DNA): TGTGCCAGCAGCTCACAGGGGAACACTGAAGCTTTCTTT.

At least ten counts were recorded for this clonotype. The chain joins TRBV6-6 to TRBJ2-2; D is unresolved. V shed 5 bases and J shed 2 bases, with 6 bases lying between them. CDR3 length: 13 residues. Germline values: CDR1 MNHNY, CDR2 SVGAGI (reference sequence). CDR3 amino acids: CASSGPNTGELFF. DNA for the CDR3: TGTGCCAGCAGTGGACCCAACACCGGGGAGCTGTTTTTT.

About this clonotype itself: A junction boundary mismatches the germline segment, possibly from a read error. This rearrangement joins TRBV11-2 to TRBJ1-1; tentative D call: TRBD1 (6 bases). The CDR3 totals 12 residues. The germline V gene encodes CDR1 SGHAT and CDR2 FQNNGV. The CDR3 reads CARSLGGIEVFF. In nucleotides, the CDR3 is TGTGCCAGAAGCTTAGGGGGGATTGAAGTTTTCTTT.